This entry lists 2 T cell receptor beta chains sequenced from one sample in a study of blood T cell repertoires in COVID-19. Assay used: immunoSEQ multiplex PCR; TCRdb lists only in-frame clones, some missing. The sample lists more than 80,000 clones; 88% were seen once. The specimen was peripheral blood. The receptors originated from a man of 80 years or more with acute or convalescent COVID-19.

The chain has TRBV7-2 and TRBJ2-4, with D uncertain. Germline V CDR1 and CDR2: SGHTA, FQGNSA. The CDR3 runs to 17 residues. V lost 5 bases and J 0 bases, leaving 17 bases between the germline ends. CDR3 DNA sequence: TGTGCCAGCAGCCCCAACCGAGGCAGTATAGCCAAAAACATTCAGTACTTC. It yields the protein CASSPNRGSIAKNIQYF.

The chain has TRBV9 and TRBJ1-1; D uncertain. The CDR3 loop spans 14 amino acids. Germline V gene lookup returns CDR1 SGDLS and CDR2 YYNGEE. V lost 4 bases to trimming and J lost 3 bases, with 13 bases between them. The DNA for the CDR3 is TGTGCCAGCAGCCCCCGGGGATGGGACACTGAAGCTTTCTTT. As protein: CASSPRGWDTEAFF. Looking up the rest from reference TRBV9 and TRBJ1-1 gives the full variable domain: DSGVTQTPKHLITATGQRVTLRCSPRSGDLSVYWYQQSLDQGLQFLIQYYNGEERAKGNILERFSAQQFPDLHSELNLSSLELGDSALYFCASSPRGWDTEAFFGQGTRLTVV.